This T cell receptor beta chain stems from a study of blood T cell repertoires in COVID-19 (dated by TCRdb to 2019 to 2021). Regarding the complete study: Samples from collaborators originated in the United States, Italy and Spain and spanned both the acute and convalescent phases of COVID-19. The prospective study material was composed of cDNA or gDNA derived from T cells, B-cell-depleted T cells, or PBMCs. Deeply sampled blood TCRbeta repertoires from subjects exposed to, actively infected with, or recovered from COVID-19 were included in the dataset. The repertoires were made available in a free public database intended to serve as a resource for research on the immune response to SARS-CoV-2. The samples were drawn from the first 160 participants of the ongoing ImmuneRACE study and from 950 to 1,500 subjects provided by 6 global collaborators. A de-identified subject ID, COVID-19 status, age in years and sex were almost always included in the sample metadata. HLA class I and class II types, where available, came from metadata supplied by the sample provider rather than from assay-based typing. Broader findings and caveats from the paper: The quantity of clinical and demographic metadata differed by source and by participant and was supplied without curation.

Each collaborating institution followed its own protocols to collect whole blood in K2EDTA tubes. Collaborator samples were shipped for TCRbeta analysis as frozen whole blood, isolated PBMCs, or DNA extracted from either sample type. CDR1 and CDR2, looked up from the germline V gene, are ENHRY and SYGVKD. Measured from the cysteine to the phenylalanine, the CDR3 is 18 residues long. Only CDR3 DNA is held: 54 bases, read in frame from base 1. The germline V and J ends show losses of 0 bases and 0 bases respectively, and no gene match explains 3 bases of the junction. Concerning this clone: No antigen is known for it. One base away there is no much larger clone; base qualities are not given.

TCRbeta CDR3 regions were amplified from genomic DNA using the immunoSEQ Assay, a bias-controlled multiplex PCR. The authors' pipeline ran thus. Within the assay, amplification of reference gene primers was used to estimate how many nucleated cells each sample contained. Sequence reads were collapsed and filtered to measure the absolute abundance of every unique TCRbeta CDR3 rearrangement. For each sample, productive Simpson clonality was calculated by taking the square root of Simpson's diversity index across productive rearrangements. TCRdb took over this immuneACCESS table, retaining in-frame rearrangements with V and J assigned. Such tables are incomplete; in checked studies, under half of the missing clones stem from an unresolved V gene, and the remainder is unexplained. The DNA gave D and trimming, while V, J and clone size come from that table. Across this sample there are 27,000 or so clones, with approximately 80% seen only once. The ten largest account for 60% to 70% of the sample.

This clonotype was sampled from a man aged 65-85 years with acute or convalescent COVID-19. Material: peripheral blood. The rearrangement combines TRBV10-3 with TRBJ1-4, and TRBD1 matches 11 of the central bases. In nucleotide form, the sequence is TGTGCCATCAGTGAGTCCGGGACAGGGGGTTCAACTAATGAAAAACTGTTTTTT. Translated, it reads CAISESGTGGSTNEKLFF.